The rows below give T cell receptor beta chains drawn from one sample of a study of metastatic and nonmetastatic thyroid tumors. TCRdb re-clonotyped the PCR reads via MiXCR. This sample has roughly 53,000 clones, with 20% found just once. The sequencing sample was made of blood. The receptors were gathered from a female donor with papillary thyroid cancer or a benign thyroid nodule (not recorded which). Some clones in this sample may be carry-over from other donors' samples. CDR3s include the opening cysteine and the closing phenylalanine or tryptophan. The D gene is left open where the match is weak. Rows may omit the clone size; those that give it use once, few, many or a size class.

V,size,D,J,DNA,CDR3
TRBV7-3,many,TRBD1,TRBJ1-1,TGTGCCAGCAGCCCAGACGGGACAGTCATGAACACTGAAGCTTTCTTT,CASSPDGTVMNTEAFF
TRBV7-3,.,.,TRBJ2-2,TGTGCCAGCAGCTTCACGAACACCGGGGAGCTGTTTTTT,CASSFTNTGELFF
TRBV7-8,many,TRBD2,TRBJ2-6,TGTGCCAGCAGACGCCCGGGACTAGATTTTTCTGGGGCCAACGTCCTGACTTTC,CASRRPGLDFSGANVLTF
TRBV7-3,many,.,TRBJ2-7,TGTGCCAGCAGCCTTTCGGGGGTTGAGCAGTACTTC,CASSLSGVEQYF
TRBV7-9,once,.,TRBJ2-3,TGTGCCAGCAGCTTAAGCAGGGCAGATACGCAGTATTTT,CASSLSRADTQYF
TRBV28,many,.,TRBJ1-2,TGTGCCAGCCAAGACAGGTATGGCTACACCTTC,CASQDRYGYTF
TRBV20-1,.,.,TRBJ1-2,TGCAGTGCTACAGACCCCGGGACATCATATGGCTCCACCTTC,CSATDPGTSYGSTF
TRBV19,.,.,TRBJ2-1,TGTGCCAGTAGTATTGAAGGTTACAATGAGCAGTTCTTC,CASSIEGYNEQFF
TRBV5-1,many,TRBD1,TRBJ2-7,TGCGCCAGCAGCAGCGGACAGGGGATCTACGAGCAGTACTTC,CASSSGQGIYEQYF
TRBV24-1,.,.,TRBJ2-7,TGTGCCACCAGTGATTTTGGCGGTATCCGTCAGTACTTC,CATSDFGGIRQYF
TRBV9,many,.,TRBJ2-3,TGTGCCAGCAGCCCATCAGGGTTTTACACAGATACGCAGTATTTT,CASSPSGFYTDTQYF
TRBV5-1,many,.,TRBJ2-5,TGCGCCAGCACCTGGCCGACAATGGGGGAGACCCAGTACTTC,CASTWPTMGETQYF
TRBV12-3/TRBV12-4,many,.,TRBJ1-1,TGTGCCAGCAGTTTCGTCCTTACCACACGTTCGAACACTGAAGCTTTCTTT,CASSFVLTTRSNTEAFF
TRBV20-1,.,.,TRBJ1-4,TGCAGTGCTATCCTTTTGGGGGTCGTTGAAAAACTGTTTTTT,CSAILLGVVEKLFF
TRBV5-1,many,TRBD1,TRBJ2-1,TGCGCCAGCAGCTCGGACAGGGGTGCGTACAATGAGCAGTTCTTC,CASSSDRGAYNEQFF